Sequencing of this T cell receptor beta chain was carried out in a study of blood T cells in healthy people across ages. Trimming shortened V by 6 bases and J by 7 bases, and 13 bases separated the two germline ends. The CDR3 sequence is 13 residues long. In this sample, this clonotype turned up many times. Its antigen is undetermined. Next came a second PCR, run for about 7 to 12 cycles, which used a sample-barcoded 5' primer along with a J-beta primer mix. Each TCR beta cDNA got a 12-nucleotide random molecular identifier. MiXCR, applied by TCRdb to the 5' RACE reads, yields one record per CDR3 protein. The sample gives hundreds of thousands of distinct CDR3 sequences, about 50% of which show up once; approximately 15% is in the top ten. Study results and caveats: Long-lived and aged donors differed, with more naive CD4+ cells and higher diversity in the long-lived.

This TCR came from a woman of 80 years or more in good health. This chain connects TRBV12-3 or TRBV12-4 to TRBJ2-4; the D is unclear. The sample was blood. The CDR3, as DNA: TGTGCCAGCAGCCCCGACCTGGGGAACATTCAGTACTTC. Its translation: CASSPDLGNIQYF.